This TCR beta chain was profiled in a study of T cells in Graves' hyperthyroidism and ophthalmopathy. This clonotype appeared a few times. Its antigen is undetermined. Study-level results: Most clonotypes expanded in the thyroid (above 0.001) were also present in blood.

TCR beta CDR3 regions were amplified from RNA. The HTBI set primed first-round TCR CDR3 RT-PCR. MiXCR, run by TCRdb on the multiplex PCR reads, gives a single entry per CDR3 protein. The data contain some 400,000 distinct CDR3 sequences, 11% to 15% of them singletons. The CDR3 extends over 13 amino acids. With 4 bases removed from V and 10 bases from J, the gap between germline ends came to 15 bases. CDR1 SGDLS and CDR2 YYNGEE come from the germline V gene. This rearrangement joins TRBV9 to TRBJ2-1; a possible D gene is TRBD1 (5 bases). This TCR derives from a woman aged 55-69 years with Graves' hyperthyroidism. Material for sequencing was blood. CDR3 nucleotides: TGTGCCAGCAGCCCCGGAACCCACAGGGAGCAGTTCTTC. Amino acid sequence: CASSPGTHREQFF.